Listed here is a single T cell receptor beta chain. The germline gives CDR1 SEHNR, CDR2 FQNEAQ (reference sequence). CDR3 length: 13 residues. V lost 7 bases and J 2 bases, leaving 11 bases between the germline ends. A single record per CDR3 protein comes from TCRdb applying MiXCR to the 5' RACE reads. The data hold approximately 110,000 distinct CDR3 sequences, with around 8.6% observed a single time. The sample is drawn from a study of T cells after yellow fever vaccination. J is TRBJ1-2 and V is TRBV7-9; D remains unclear. The starting material was CD8+ T cells sorted from PBMCs, obtained 45 days after the yellow fever booster vaccination. This TCR derives from a man aged 25 to 45 who received the YFV17D yellow fever vaccine. This chain's CDR3 is CASTLGGNYGYTF. The CDR3 DNA is TGTGCCAGCACCCTGGGAGGGAACTATGGCTACACCTTC.